These 32 T cell receptor beta chains share one sample of origin, sequenced in a study of T-cell reconstitution after alpha-beta-depleted transplantation in children. The authors prepared the TCRbeta library with unique molecular identifiers. TCRdb reanalysed the PCR reads using MiXCR and keeps one entry per CDR3 protein. The sample shows 97,000 or so distinct CDR3 sequences, approximately 8% of them seen only once. The starting material was PBMCs, obtained before TCRalphabeta/CD19-depleted stem cell transplant. The origin of the receptors is a boy between 2 and 10 years old with acute lymphoblastic leukemia, due to receive a stem cell transplant.

The chain has TRBV15 and TRBJ1-1, with D perhaps TRBD1 (5 bases). Per germline, CDR1 LNHNV and CDR2 YYDKDF (reference sequence). V lost 0 bases and J lost 0, with 11 bases in between. CDR3 length: 16 amino acids. This CDR3 is CATSREGGALNTEAFF. CDR3 coding DNA: TGTGCCACCAGCAGAGAGGGAGGGGCCCTGAACACTGAAGCTTTCTTT.

The genes are TRBV5-6 and TRBJ1-6; TRBD1 matches 7 bases. J gave up 5 bases and V 4 bases, and 9 bases lay outside the gene matches. CDR1 is SGHDT, CDR2 YYEEEE, per germline. CDR3 length equals 16 residues. The CDR3 coding sequence is TGTGCCAGCAGCCCAATCCGACAGGGCAATAATTCACCCCTCCACTTT. It codes for CASSPIRQGNNSPLHF.

This clonotype was seen a handful of times. The chain recombines TRBV7-2 with TRBJ2-7; unclear D gene. CDR1 SGHTA and CDR2 FQGNSA come from the germline V gene. The CDR3 has 13 residues. V was pared by 0 bases and J by 6 bases, with 9 bases between. The CDR3 is CASSLATPAEQYF. In DNA form, the CDR3 reads TGTGCCAGCAGCTTAGCCACCCCGGCCGAGCAGTACTTC. Full variable domain (missing parts from reference TRBV7-2 and TRBJ2-7): GAGVSQSPSNKVTEKGKDVELRCDPISGHTALYWYRQSLGQGLEFLIYFQGNSAPDKSGLPSDRFSAERTGGSVSTLTIQRTQQEDSAVYLCASSLATPAEQYFGPGTRLTVT.

This clonotype was seen more than once but under ten times. The rearrangement uses TRBV7-3 and TRBJ2-1; D unclear. Germline values: CDR1 SGHTA, CDR2 FQGTGA. The CDR3 runs 16 residues. The V gene lost 5 bases and the J gene lost 1 base, with 15 bases spanning the gap. CDR3 residues: CASSPSARVSYNEQFF. The DNA for the CDR3 is TGTGCCAGCAGCCCCTCGGCCCGGGTATCCTACAATGAGCAGTTCTTC. The whole variable domain, filled in from reference TRBV7-3 and TRBJ2-1, reads GAGVSQTPSNKVTEKGKYVELRCDPISGHTALYWYRQSLGQGPEFLIYFQGTGAADDSGLPNDRFFAVRPEGSVSTLKIQRTERGDSAVYLCASSPSARVSYNEQFFGPGTRLTVL.

This clonotype appeared a few times. The rearrangement joins TRBV20-1 to TRBJ2-7; 11 nucleotides match TRBD2. Germline CDR1 is DFQATT and CDR2 is SNEGSKA (reference sequence). With 2 bases clipped from V and 5 bases from J, the junction kept 8 bases outside the gene matches. The CDR3 length is 15 residues. The CDR3 is CSARPLTSGAHEQYF. DNA of the CDR3: TGCAGTGCTAGACCATTGACTAGCGGGGCCCACGAGCAGTACTTC.

V gene TRBV20-1 combines with J gene TRBJ2-7; perhaps TRBD1 as D (6 bases). V shed 7 bases and J shed 3 bases, with 10 bases lying between them. This CDR3 has 11 residues. Germline V gene lookup returns CDR1 DFQATT and CDR2 SNEGSKA (reference sequence). The CDR3: CSVRGHYEQYF. The CDR3 DNA sequence: TGCAGTGTCAGGGGTCACTACGAGCAGTACTTC.

This clonotype was detected many times. The chain links TRBV7-2 to TRBJ2-1; 8 bases are a match to TRBD1. The CDR3 has 15 residues. V was clipped by 4 bases and J by 3 bases; unmatched bases: 5. CDR1 and CDR2 from the germline V gene are SGHTA and FQGNSA. CDR3 protein: CASSSGQGLYNEQFF. CDR3 DNA: TGTGCCAGCAGCTCCGGACAGGGACTCTACAATGAGCAGTTCTTC.

There are many counts of this clonotype. The chain carries TRBV5-1 and TRBJ2-2, with no clear D. Germline loops: CDR1 SGHRS, CDR2 YFSETQ. Deletions cut 3 bases from V and 6 bases from J, with 9 bases between. The CDR3 is made up of 13 amino acids. CDR3 DNA: TGCGCCAGCAGCTGGATAAATCCCGGGGAGCTGTTTTTT. Translated: CASSWINPGELFF.

This clonotype was seen a few times. The chain combines TRBV6-2 or TRBV6-3 with TRBJ1-1; D unresolved. The CDR3 is made up of 11 amino acids. Trimming stripped 6 bases from V and 5 bases from J, with 7 bases between. CDR1 is MNHEY and CDR2 is SVGEGT in the germline V gene. DNA of the CDR3: TGTGCCAGCAGGGGAAGGACTGAAGCTTTCTTT. Encoded protein: CASRGRTEAFF.

The chain combines TRBV4-2 with TRBJ1-3; D gene unclear. Trimming removed 3 bases at V and 1 base at J, with 16 bases between. The CDR3 is 17 amino acids. Germline lookup yields CDR1 LGHNA and CDR2 YNFKEQ. In DNA, the CDR3 is TGTGCCAGCAGCCATCCCGGACCGACGACATCTGGAAACACCATATATTTT. This translates into CASSHPGPTTSGNTIYF.

This clonotype was observed many times. J is TRBJ2-2 and V is TRBV20-1; D is unclear. The CDR3 sequence is 13 residues long. CDR1 and CDR2 (germline): DFQATT, SNEGSKA (reference sequence). Trimming took off 1 base at V and 1 base at J, with 4 bases between the two ends. CDR3: CSARAGNTGELFF. The CDR3 bases are TGCAGTGCTAGAGCTGGGAACACCGGGGAGCTGTTTTTT.

About this clonotype itself: One junction end disagrees with the germline gene, perhaps due to a read error. The V gene is TRBV11-1, the J gene TRBJ2-2, with 15 bases fitting TRBD2. The germline V gene has CDR1 SGHAT and CDR2 FQDESV (reference sequence). The CDR3 loop spans 18 amino acids. The CDR3 coding sequence is TGCCTCAGCAGCTGGACTAGCGGGGGGGCAGGTGGCACCGGGGAGCTGTTTTTT. Protein: CLSSWTSGGAGGTGELFF.

The chain is built from TRBV5-6 and TRBJ2-3, with D unresolved. Trimming cost V 2 bases and J 4 bases, with 20 bases left between them. The CDR3 contains 17 residues. Looked up from germline, CDR1 is SGHDT and CDR2 is YYEEEE. The CDR3 loop reads CASSFIGVDFYADTQYF. The CDR3 DNA reads as TGTGCCAGCAGCTTTATTGGTGTCGATTTTTATGCAGATACGCAGTATTTT.

The chain combines TRBV5-1 with TRBJ2-5; D is ambiguous. V was clipped by 0 bases and J by 1 base, with 7 bases between them. Per the germline V gene, CDR1 is SGHRS and CDR2 is YFSETQ. This CDR3 region has 14 residues. CDR3 region: CASSLARIQETQYF. CDR3 DNA: TGCGCCAGCAGCTTGGCTCGGATCCAAGAGACCCAGTACTTC.

This clonotype was observed a few times. The chain joins TRBV4-2 to TRBJ1-3; D unresolved. This CDR3 has 12 amino acids. Between the trimmed V and J ends, which lost 0 bases and 10 bases, there was a span of 7 bases. CDR1 is LGHNA and CDR2 is YNFKEQ in the germline V gene. CDR3: CASSQDSPTIYF. The CDR3, as DNA: TGTGCCAGCAGCCAAGACTCCCCAACCATATATTTT.

This clonotype was seen ten or more times. The J gene is TRBJ2-1, the V gene TRBV7-9; a possible D gene is TRBD1 (6 bases). Germline CDR1 and CDR2: SEHNR and FQNEAQ (reference sequence). The ends were cut back, 5 bases at V and 7 bases at J, with 12 bases in the middle. The CDR3 is 13 amino acids. Here the CDR3 reads CASSRTVMNEQFF. CDR3 sequence (DNA): TGTGCCAGCAGCCGGACAGTTATGAATGAGCAGTTCTTC.

This clonotype was seen ten or more times. The V gene is TRBV9, the J gene TRBJ2-1; 10 nucleotides align to TRBD2. The CDR3 runs to 16 residues. CDR1 is SGDLS, CDR2 YYNGEE, per germline. Trimming cost V 3 bases and J 2 bases; bases outside gene matches: 5. The CDR3 protein is CASSASGSQAYNEQFF. The CDR3 coding sequence is TGTGCCAGCAGCGCTAGCGGGAGCCAGGCCTACAATGAGCAGTTCTTC.

This clonotype was detected ten times or more. The chain is built from TRBV4-1 and TRBJ2-7; D perhaps matches TRBD1 (6 bases). The V end was cut by 0 bases, the J end by 6 bases, with 12 bases between. Germline V gene sequence: CDR1 MGHRA, CDR2 YSYEKL. There are 14 residues in the CDR3. The CDR3 bases are TGCGCCAGCAGCCAAGAATCCAGAGGGGGCGAGCAGTACTTC. Protein sequence: CASSQESRGGEQYF.

A note on this clonotype: The CDR3 ends on some other residue instead of the conserved phenylalanine or tryptophan, so this is likely a read error. This sequence joins TRBV29-1 and TRBJ2-3, with D perhaps being TRBD1 or TRBD2 (5 bases each). Germline V lookup: CDR1 SQVTM, CDR2 ANQGSEA. V was pared by 3 bases and J by 6 bases, with 13 bases between. This CDR3 contains 13 residues. This chain's CDR3 is CSVDEGSPDTQYL. CDR3 DNA sequence: TGCAGCGTTGACGAGGGGTCTCCGGATACGCAGTATTTA.

This clonotype appeared many times. This rearrangement joins TRBV18 to TRBJ2-3; TRBD1 aligns across 9 bases. Germline assignment: CDR1 KGHSH and CDR2 LQKENI. This CDR3 has 17 residues. With 0 bases clipped from V and 2 bases from J, the junction kept 6 bases outside the gene matches. CDR3 in DNA: TGTGCCAGCTCACCACCGTCGGGACAGGGAAACACAGATACGCAGTATTTT. Its protein is CASSPPSGQGNTDTQYF.

V gene TRBV20-1 combines with J gene TRBJ1-2, with 9 bases identical to TRBD1. V dropped 4 bases and J dropped 2; count of bases not matched to a gene: 2. Germline CDR1 is DFQATT and CDR2 is SNEGSKA (reference sequence). This CDR3 contains 13 residues. In nucleotides, the CDR3 is TGCAGTGCTAAAACAGGGGGCAACTATGGCTACACCTTC. This gives the protein CSAKTGGNYGYTF.

This clonotype was recorded once. J is TRBJ1-2 and V is TRBV4-3; D remains ambiguous. With 4 bases removed from V and 3 bases from J, the gap between germline ends came to 15 bases. Germline CDR1 is LGHNA and CDR2 is YSLEER. The CDR3 runs 15 residues. For the CDR3, the DNA is TGCGCCAGCAGCCGCAACGGGGAGGGCGACTATGGCTACACCTTC. It specifies CASSRNGEGDYGYTF.

Of note for this clonotype: A read error may be the cause here, since a much bigger clone is one base away. CDR3 loop: CSARGGTEEFF. Here the CDR3 DNA reads TGCAGTGCTAGAGGAGGCACTGAGGAGTTCTTC. The chain combines TRBV20-1 with TRBJ2-1; D remains ambiguous. Per germline, CDR1 DFQATT and CDR2 SNEGSKA (reference sequence). This CDR3 contains 11 residues.

In this sample, this clonotype turned up many times. The chain's CDR3 is CASSQAEGYGYTF. The CDR3 nucleotides are TGTGCCAGCAGCCAAGCTGAAGGCTATGGCTACACCTTC. V gene TRBV3-1 combines with J gene TRBJ1-2; D not certain. V lost 1 base, J lost 4 bases, and 7 bases lay in between. Germline V gene data show CDR1 as LGHDT and CDR2 as YNNKEL (reference sequence). The CDR3 is 13 amino acids.

This clonotype has only a few counts. The chain joins TRBV11-1 to TRBJ2-5, with D perhaps matching TRBD1 (5 bases). Germline-derived CDR1 and CDR2 are SGHAT and FQDESV (reference sequence). V dropped 3 bases and J dropped 0 bases, with 23 bases sitting between them. There are 19 residues in the CDR3. CDR3 in amino acids: CASSLIIPRIRTHQETQYF. CDR3 sequence (DNA): TGTGCCAGCAGCTTGATTATCCCCAGGATCCGGACACACCAAGAGACCCAGTACTTC.

Ten or more counts support this clonotype. CDR3 in amino acids: CASSLGPARYEQYF. DNA of the CDR3: TGCGCCAGCAGCTTGGGGCCAGCTCGGTACGAGCAGTACTTC. V and J are TRBV5-1 and TRBJ2-7; D gene ambiguous. This CDR3 comprises 14 residues. V gave up 0 bases and J gave up 4 bases, with 11 bases separating them. Germline values: CDR1 SGHRS, CDR2 YFSETQ.

Ten or more counts support this clonotype. The chain is built from TRBV13 and TRBJ2-1, with D unclear. Trimming removed 3 bases at V and 0 bases at J, with 9 bases between. The germline V gene encodes CDR1 PRHDT and CDR2 FYEKMQ (reference sequence). This CDR3 region has 15 residues. This CDR3 reads CASSFVISSYNEQFF. The CDR3 DNA follows: TGTGCCAGCAGCTTCGTTATTAGCTCCTACAATGAGCAGTTCTTC.

This clonotype was counted at least ten times. The chain combines TRBV9 with TRBJ2-3; possible D gene TRBD1, 6 bases. This CDR3 is built from 14 residues. Per germline, CDR1 SGDLS and CDR2 YYNGEE. Trimming stripped 2 bases from V and 8 bases from J, with 15 bases between. The CDR3 DNA follows: TGTGCCAGCAGCGTCAGTGGGGGCCTTACTACGCAGTATTTT. Translation gives CASSVSGGLTTQYF.

This clonotype was found many times. The chain employs TRBV4-1 and TRBJ1-1, with a tentative D call TRBD1 (6 bases). The CDR3 totals 17 residues. Trimming took 4 bases from V and 0 from J, leaving 18 bases between them. Germline V gene sequence: CDR1 MGHRA, CDR2 YSYEKL. DNA of the CDR3: TGCGCCAGCAGCCTCGGAGGGGGGGGCTCGGTGAACACTGAAGCTTTCTTT. Translating it yields CASSLGGGGSVNTEAFF.

This clonotype was seen a few times. The V and J genes are TRBV7-9 and TRBJ1-4; D uncertain. Trimming removed 4 bases at V and 0 bases at J, with 12 bases between. CDR1 SEHNR and CDR2 FQNEAQ come from the germline V gene (reference sequence). CDR3 length: 16 residues. The CDR3 DNA reads TGTGCCAGCAGCTCAGGTGAAAGTACAACTAATGAAAAACTGTTTTTT. Amino acids: CASSSGESTTNEKLFF.

The J gene is TRBJ1-1, the V gene TRBV12-3 or TRBV12-4, with 7 bases fitting TRBD1. V dropped 4 bases and J dropped 10; count of bases not matched to a gene: 3. This CDR3 contains 11 residues. The CDR3 coding sequence is TGTGCCAGCAGTTACAGGGGTCCAGCTTTCTTT. Its protein product is CASSYRGPAFF.

This clonotype was seen ten or more times. The rearrangement links TRBV20-1 to TRBJ2-3; TRBD1 or TRBD2 may be the D gene (5 bases each). The V end was cut by 0 bases, the J end by 6 bases, with 7 bases between. Looked up from germline, CDR1 is DFQATT and CDR2 is SNEGSKA (reference sequence). CDR3 size: 12 residues. The CDR3 DNA follows: TGCAGTGCTAGAGATTGGGGGGATACGCAGTATTTT. Encoded protein: CSARDWGDTQYF.